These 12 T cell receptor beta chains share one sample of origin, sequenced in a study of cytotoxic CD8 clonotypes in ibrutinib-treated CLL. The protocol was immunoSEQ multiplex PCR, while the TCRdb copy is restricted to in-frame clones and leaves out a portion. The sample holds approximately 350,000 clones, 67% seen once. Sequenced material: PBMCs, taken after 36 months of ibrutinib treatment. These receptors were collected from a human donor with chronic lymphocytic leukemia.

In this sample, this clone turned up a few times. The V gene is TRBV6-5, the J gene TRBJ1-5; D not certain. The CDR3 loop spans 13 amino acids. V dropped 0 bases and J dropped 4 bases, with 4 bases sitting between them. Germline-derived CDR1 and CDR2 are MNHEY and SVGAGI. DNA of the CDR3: TGTGCCAGCAGTTACTCGATGAATCAGCCCCAGCATTTT. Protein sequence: CASSYSMNQPQHF.

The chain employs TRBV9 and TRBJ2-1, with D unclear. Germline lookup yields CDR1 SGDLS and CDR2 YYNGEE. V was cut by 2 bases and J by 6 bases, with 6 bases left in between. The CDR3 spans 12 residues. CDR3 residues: CASSVGVNEQFF. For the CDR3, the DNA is TGTGCCAGCAGCGTTGGGGTCAATGAGCAGTTCTTC.

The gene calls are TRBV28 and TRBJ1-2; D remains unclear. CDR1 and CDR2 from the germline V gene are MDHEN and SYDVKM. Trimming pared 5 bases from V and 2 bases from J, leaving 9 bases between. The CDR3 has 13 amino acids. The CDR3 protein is CASSPPKNYGYTF. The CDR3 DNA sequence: TGTGCCAGCAGTCCTCCCAAGAACTATGGCTACACCTTC.

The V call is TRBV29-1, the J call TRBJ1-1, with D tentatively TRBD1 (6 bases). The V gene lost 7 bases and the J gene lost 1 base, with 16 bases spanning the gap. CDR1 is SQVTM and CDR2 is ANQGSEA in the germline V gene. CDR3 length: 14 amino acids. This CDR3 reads CSASPGQKNTEAFF. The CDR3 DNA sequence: TGCAGCGCCTCACCCGGACAGAAGAACACTGAAGCTTTCTTT.

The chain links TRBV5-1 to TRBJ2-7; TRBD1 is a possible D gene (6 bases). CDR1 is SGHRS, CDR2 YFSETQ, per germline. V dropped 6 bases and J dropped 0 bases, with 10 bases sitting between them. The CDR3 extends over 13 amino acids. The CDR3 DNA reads TGCGCCAGCACAGGGGTCCCCTCCTACGAGCAGTACTTC. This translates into CASTGVPSYEQYF.

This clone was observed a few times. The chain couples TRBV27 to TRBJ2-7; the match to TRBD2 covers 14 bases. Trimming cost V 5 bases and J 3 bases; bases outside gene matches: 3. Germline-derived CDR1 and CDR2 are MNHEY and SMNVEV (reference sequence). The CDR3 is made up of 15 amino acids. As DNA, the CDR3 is TGTGCCAGCAGTCCGGGACTAGCGGGAGTCTACGAGCAGTACTTC. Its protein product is CASSPGLAGVYEQYF.

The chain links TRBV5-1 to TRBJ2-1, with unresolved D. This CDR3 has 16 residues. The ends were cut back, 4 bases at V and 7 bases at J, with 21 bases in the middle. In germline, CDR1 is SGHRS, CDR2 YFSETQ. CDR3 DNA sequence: TGCGCCAGCAGCCCGGCAGTTTGGCTTATTGGGAATGAGCAGTTCTTC. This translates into CASSPAVWLIGNEQFF.

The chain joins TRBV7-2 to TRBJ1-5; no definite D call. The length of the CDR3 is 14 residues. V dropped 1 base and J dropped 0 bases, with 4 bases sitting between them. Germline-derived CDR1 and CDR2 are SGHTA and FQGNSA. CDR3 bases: TGTGCCAGCAGCTTAGTGTATAGCAATCAGCCCCAGCATTTT. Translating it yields CASSLVYSNQPQHF.

The DNA for the CDR3 is TGTGCCAGCCTCGGAAACACCATATATTTT. Residues: CASLGNTIYF. The rearrangement joins TRBV7-9 to TRBJ1-3; D gene ambiguous. CDR1 is SEHNR and CDR2 is FQNEAQ in the germline V gene (reference sequence). V was clipped by 8 bases and J by 4 bases, with 3 bases between them. This CDR3 has 10 residues.

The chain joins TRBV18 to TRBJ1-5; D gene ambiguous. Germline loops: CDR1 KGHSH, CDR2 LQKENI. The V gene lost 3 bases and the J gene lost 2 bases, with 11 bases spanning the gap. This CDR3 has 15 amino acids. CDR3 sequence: CASSPPGDRNQPQHF. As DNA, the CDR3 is TGTGCCAGCTCACCGCCGGGAGATCGCAATCAGCCCCAGCATTTT. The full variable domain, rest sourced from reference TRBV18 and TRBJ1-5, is NAGVMQNPRHLVRRRGQEARLRCSPMKGHSHVYWYRQLPEEGLKFMVYLQKENIIDESGMPKERFSAEFPKEGPSILRIQQVVRGDSAAYFCASSPPGDRNQPQHFGDGTRLSIL.

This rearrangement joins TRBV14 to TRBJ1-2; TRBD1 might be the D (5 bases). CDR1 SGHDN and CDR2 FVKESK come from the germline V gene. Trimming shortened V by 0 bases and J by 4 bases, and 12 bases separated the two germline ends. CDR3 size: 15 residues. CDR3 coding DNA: TGTGCCAGCAGCCAAGATAGGATGGGGGTCTATGGCTACACCTTC. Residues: CASSQDRMGVYGYTF.

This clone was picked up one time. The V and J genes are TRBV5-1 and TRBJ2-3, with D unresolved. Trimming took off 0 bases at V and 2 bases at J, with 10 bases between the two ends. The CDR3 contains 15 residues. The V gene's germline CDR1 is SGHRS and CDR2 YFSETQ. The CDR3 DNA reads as TGCGCCAGCAGCTTGGAGGATACCTACACAGATACGCAGTATTTT. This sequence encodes CASSLEDTYTDTQYF. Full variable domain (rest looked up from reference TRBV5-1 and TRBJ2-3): KAGVTQTPRYLIKTRGQQVTLSCSPISGHRSVSWYQQTPGQGLQFLFEYFSETQRNKGNFPGRFSGRQFSNSRSEMNVSTLELGDSALYLCASSLEDTYTDTQYFGPGTRLTVL.